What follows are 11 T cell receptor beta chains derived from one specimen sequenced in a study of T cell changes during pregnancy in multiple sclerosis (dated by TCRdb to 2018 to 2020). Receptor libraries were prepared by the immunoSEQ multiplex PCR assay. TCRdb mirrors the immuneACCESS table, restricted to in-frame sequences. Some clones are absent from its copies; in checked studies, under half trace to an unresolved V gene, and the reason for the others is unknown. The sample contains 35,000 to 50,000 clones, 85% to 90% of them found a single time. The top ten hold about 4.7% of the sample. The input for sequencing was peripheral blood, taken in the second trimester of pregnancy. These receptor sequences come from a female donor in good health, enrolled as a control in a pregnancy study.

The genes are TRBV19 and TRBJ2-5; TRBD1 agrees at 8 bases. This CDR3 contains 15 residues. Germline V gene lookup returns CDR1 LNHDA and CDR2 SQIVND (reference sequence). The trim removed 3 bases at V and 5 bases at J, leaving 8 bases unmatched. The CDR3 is CASSIGSGGGETQYF. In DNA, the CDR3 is TGTGCCAGTAGTATTGGTTCAGGGGGCGGGGAGACCCAGTACTTC.

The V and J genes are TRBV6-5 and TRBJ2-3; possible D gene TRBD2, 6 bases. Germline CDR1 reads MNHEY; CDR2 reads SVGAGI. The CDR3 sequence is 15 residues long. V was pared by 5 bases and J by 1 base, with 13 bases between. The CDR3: CASSRASVGTDTQYF. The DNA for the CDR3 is TGTGCCAGCAGTCGCGCTAGCGTGGGCACAGATACGCAGTATTTT.

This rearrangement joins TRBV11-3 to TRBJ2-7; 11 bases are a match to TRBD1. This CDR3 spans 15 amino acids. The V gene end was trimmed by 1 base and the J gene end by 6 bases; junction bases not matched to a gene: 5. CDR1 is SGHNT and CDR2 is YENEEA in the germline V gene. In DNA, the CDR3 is TGTGCCAGCAGCTTAGGCGGACAGGGGGCGGCCGAGCAGTACTTC. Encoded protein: CASSLGGQGAAEQYF.

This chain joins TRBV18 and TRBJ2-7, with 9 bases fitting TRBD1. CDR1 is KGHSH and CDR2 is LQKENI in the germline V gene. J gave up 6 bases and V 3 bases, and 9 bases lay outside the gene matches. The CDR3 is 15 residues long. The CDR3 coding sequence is TGTGCCAGCTCACCGCCGGGACAGGGTGTTGGCGAGCAGTACTTC. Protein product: CASSPPGQGVGEQYF.

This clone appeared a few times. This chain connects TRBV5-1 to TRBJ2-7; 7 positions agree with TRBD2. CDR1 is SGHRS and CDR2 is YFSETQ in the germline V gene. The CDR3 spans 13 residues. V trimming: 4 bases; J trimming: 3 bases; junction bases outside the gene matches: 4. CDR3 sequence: CASSPGLLYEQYF. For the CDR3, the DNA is TGCGCCAGCAGCCCGGGACTACTCTACGAGCAGTACTTC.

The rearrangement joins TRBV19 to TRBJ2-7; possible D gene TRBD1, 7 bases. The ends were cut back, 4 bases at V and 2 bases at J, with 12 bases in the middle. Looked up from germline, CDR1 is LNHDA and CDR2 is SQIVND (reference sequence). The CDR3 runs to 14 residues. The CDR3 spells CASSKEGAPYEQYF. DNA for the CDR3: TGTGCCAGTAGTAAGGAGGGGGCCCCCTACGAGCAGTACTTC. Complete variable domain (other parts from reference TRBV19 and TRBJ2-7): DGGITQSPKYLFRKEGQNVTLSCEQNLNHDAMYWYRQDPGQGLRLIYYSQIVNDFQKGDIAEGYSVSREKKESFPLTVTSAQKNPTAFYLCASSKEGAPYEQYFGPGTRLTVT.

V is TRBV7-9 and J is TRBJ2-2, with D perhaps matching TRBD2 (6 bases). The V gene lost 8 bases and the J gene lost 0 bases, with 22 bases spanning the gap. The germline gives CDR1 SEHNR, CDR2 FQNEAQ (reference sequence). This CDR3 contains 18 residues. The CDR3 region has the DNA TGTGCCAGCCCCTCGGGGACTTTACTCGCCCCGAACACCGGGGAGCTGTTTTTT. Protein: CASPSGTLLAPNTGELFF.

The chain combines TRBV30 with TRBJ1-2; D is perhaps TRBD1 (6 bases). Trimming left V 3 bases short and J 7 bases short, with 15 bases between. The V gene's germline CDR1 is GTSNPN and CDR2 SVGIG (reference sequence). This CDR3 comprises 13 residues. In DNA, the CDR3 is TGTGCCTGGAGAGGGGGTTGGCAAGGTGGCTACACCTTC. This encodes CAWRGGWQGGYTF.

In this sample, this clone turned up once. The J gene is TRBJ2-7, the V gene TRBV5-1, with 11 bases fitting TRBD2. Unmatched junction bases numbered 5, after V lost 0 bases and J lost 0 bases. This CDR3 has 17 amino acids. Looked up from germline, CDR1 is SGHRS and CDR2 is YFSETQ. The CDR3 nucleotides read TGCGCCAGCAGCTTGGGCCTAGCGGGGGGCTACTCCTACGAGCAGTACTTC. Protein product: CASSLGLAGGYSYEQYF.

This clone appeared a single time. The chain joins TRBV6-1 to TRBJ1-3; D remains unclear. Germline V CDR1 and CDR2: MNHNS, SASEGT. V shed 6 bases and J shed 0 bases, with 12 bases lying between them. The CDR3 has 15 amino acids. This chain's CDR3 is CASSPERNSGNTIYF. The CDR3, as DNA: TGTGCCAGCAGCCCGGAGAGGAACTCTGGAAACACCATATATTTT.

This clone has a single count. CDR3: CAISESRGNYGYTF. The CDR3 coding sequence is TGTGCCATCAGTGAGTCGCGAGGGAACTATGGCTACACCTTC. The chain couples TRBV10-3 to TRBJ1-2; no definite D call. CDR3 size: 14 residues. V dropped 0 bases and J dropped 2 bases, with 7 bases sitting between them. The germline CDR1 and CDR2 sequences are ENHRY and SYGVKD.